The next 26 T cell receptor beta chains were all read from a single sample in a study of blood T cells in healthy people across ages (dated by TCRdb to 2015 to 2017). Library construction relied on 5' RACE. The data were produced on an Illumina HiSeq 2500. A second PCR of roughly 7 to 11 cycles was performed with a sample-barcoded 5' primer and a J-beta primer mix. The public reads were reprocessed in TCRdb via fastp at Q25 and MiXCR, keeping in-frame beta chains. Under each unique CDR3 protein, matching rows form one entry showing the most common genes and DNA. The sample table contains some 1,500,000 distinct CDR3 sequences; only one count was recorded for approximately 43% of them. The leading ten clones occupy just over 4% of the sample. The sequencing sample was made of blood. The source is a woman aged 18-29 years in good health.

This sequence joins TRBV9 and TRBJ2-7; 8 nucleotides align to TRBD2. With the DNA end fitting TRBJ2-5 better, the J assignment may be wrong. Per germline, CDR1 SGDLS and CDR2 YYNGEE. CDR3 size: 14 residues. The DNA of the CDR3 is TGTGCCAGCATCCAGCGGGAGATCGAGGAGACCCAGTACTTC. Amino acids: CASIQREIEETQYF.

In this sample, this clonotype turned up a few times. The chain employs TRBV20-1 and TRBJ2-7; D is perhaps TRBD1 (5 bases). V lost 3 bases and J lost 3, with 12 bases in between. The length of the CDR3 is 13 residues. Germline-derived CDR1 and CDR2 are DFQATT and SNEGSKA (reference sequence). CDR3 amino acids: CSASQGTGYEQYF. CDR3 nucleotide sequence: TGCAGTGCTAGCCAGGGCACCGGCTACGAGCAGTACTTC.

This clonotype has a handful of counts. This chain connects TRBV29-1 to TRBJ2-3; tentative D call: TRBD2 (6 bases). The V gene's germline CDR1 is SQVTM and CDR2 ANQGSEA. The V and J ends lost 4 bases and 5 bases respectively, with 13 bases between them. The CDR3 loop spans 13 amino acids. The DNA for the CDR3 is TGCAGCGTTGCTGTTTTGGAGGGAGATACGCAGTATTTT. Protein product: CSVAVLEGDTQYF.

The V call is TRBV4-3, the J call TRBJ2-2; D is uncertain. V lost 1 base, J lost 2 bases, and 11 bases lay in between. Germline assignment: CDR1 LGHNA and CDR2 YSLEER. This CDR3 has 16 residues. CDR3 DNA: TGCGCCAGCAGCCAAGTCAGCACAGCCAACACCGGGGAGCTGTTTTTT. Translating it yields CASSQVSTANTGELFF.

This chain uses TRBV7-2 with TRBJ1-2, with D unclear. Germline CDR1 SGHTA, CDR2 FQGNSA. The CDR3 consists of 13 residues. V was clipped by 5 bases and J by 2 bases, with 9 bases between them. The CDR3 protein is CASSHIANYGYTF. For the CDR3, the DNA is TGTGCCAGCAGCCACATAGCCAACTATGGCTACACCTTC.

The gene calls are TRBV7-9 and TRBJ2-7; D is ambiguous. V was clipped by 5 bases and J by 2 bases, with 25 bases between them. This CDR3 region has 18 residues. Germline V gene sequence: CDR1 SEHNR, CDR2 FQNEAQ (reference sequence). Here the CDR3 reads CASSPVLDRGFLPYEQYF. In DNA, the CDR3 is TGTGCCAGCAGCCCAGTTCTTGATCGTGGGTTCCTACCCTACGAGCAGTACTTC. Full variable domain (rest looked up from reference TRBV7-9 and TRBJ2-7): DTGVSQNPRHKITKRGQNVTFRCDPISEHNRLYWYRQTLGQGPEFLTYFQNEAQLEKSRLLSDRFSAERPKGSFSTLEIQRTEQGDSAMYLCASSPVLDRGFLPYEQYFGPGTRLTVT.

This chain uses TRBV7-9 with TRBJ2-1; D gene ambiguous. Germline loops: CDR1 SEHNR, CDR2 FQNEAQ (reference sequence). The V and J ends lost 5 bases and 2 bases respectively, with 16 bases between them. The CDR3 has 16 amino acids. In DNA form, the CDR3 reads TGTGCCAGCAGCCCCCTGGTCGTAGGAACCTACAATGAGCAGTTCTTC. Its protein product is CASSPLVVGTYNEQFF.

The V and J genes are TRBV20-1 and TRBJ1-1; 9 bases match TRBD1. CDR3 size: 16 residues. The trim removed 3 bases at V and 5 bases at J, leaving 13 bases unmatched. Germline-derived CDR1 and CDR2 are DFQATT and SNEGSKA (reference sequence). The CDR3 bases are TGCAGTGCTAGGGCTTGGGACAGGGCCGGCAAAACTGAAGCTTTCTTT. Encoded protein: CSARAWDRAGKTEAFF.

This clonotype was seen only a few times. V and J are TRBV20-1 and TRBJ2-1, with 9 bases matching TRBD2. The CDR3 runs 14 residues. The V gene's germline CDR1 is DFQATT and CDR2 SNEGSKA (reference sequence). V was clipped by 4 bases and J by 0 bases; unmatched bases: 1. CDR3 nucleotides: TGCAGTGCTACTAGCGGGAACTCCTACAATGAGCAGTTCTTC. This encodes CSATSGNSYNEQFF.

This clonotype came up a few times. The chain carries TRBV29-1 and TRBJ2-1, with D unclear. The ends were cut back, 6 bases at V and 8 bases at J, with 23 bases in the middle. The V gene's germline CDR1 is SQVTM and CDR2 ANQGSEA. This CDR3 spans 15 amino acids. For the CDR3, the DNA is TGCAGCGTGTATTACCGGGCATCACATATCGATGAGCAGTTCTTC. Protein sequence: CSVYYRASHIDEQFF.

This chain joins TRBV12-3 or TRBV12-4 and TRBJ1-5, with 8 bases identical to TRBD1. This CDR3 region has 16 residues. Trimming took 5 bases from V and 0 from J; bases not matched to a gene: 6. CDR3: CASSPGTGNSNQPQHF. The CDR3 DNA reads TGTGCCAGCAGTCCTGGGACAGGCAATAGCAATCAGCCCCAGCATTTT.

This sequence joins TRBV14 and TRBJ2-2; 7 bases match TRBD1. With 3 bases clipped from V and 1 base from J, the junction kept 8 bases outside the gene matches. CDR3 size: 17 residues. Germline-derived CDR1 and CDR2 are SGHDN and FVKESK. CDR3 DNA: TGTGCCAGCAGCCAGGATACCGGGACAGTGAACACCGGGGAGCTGTTTTTT. Residues: CASSQDTGTVNTGELFF.

In the case of this clonotype: Germline and junction disagree at one end, which may indicate a read error. The rearrangement uses TRBV4-3 and TRBJ2-5, with 10 positions matching TRBD2. CDR1 LGHNA and CDR2 YSLEER come from the germline V gene. This CDR3 spans 15 amino acids. The CDR3 sequence: CASSHGLAAQGTQYF. The CDR3 nucleotides are TGCGCCAGCAGCCACGGACTAGCGGCCCAAGGGACCCAGTACTTC.

This clonotype has a handful of counts. J is TRBJ1-1 and V is TRBV9; D may be TRBD1 (6 bases). The V end was cut by 0 bases, the J end by 10 bases, with 13 bases between. The germline V gene encodes CDR1 SGDLS and CDR2 YYNGEE. The CDR3 contains 13 residues. The CDR3 here is CASSVVTGGGAFF. As DNA, the CDR3 is TGTGCCAGCAGCGTAGTGACAGGTGGCGGAGCTTTCTTT.

This clonotype was counted only a few times. The chain carries TRBV6-5 and TRBJ1-2, with D perhaps TRBD1 (5 bases). The CDR3 extends over 15 amino acids. Germline V gene sequence: CDR1 MNHEY, CDR2 SVGAGI. The V gene lost 8 bases and the J gene lost 1 base, with 17 bases spanning the gap. The chain's CDR3 is CASYNGDLINYGYTF. CDR3 nucleotide sequence: TGTGCCAGCTATAACGGGGACCTTATTAACTATGGCTACACCTTC.

This clonotype has only a few counts. The rearrangement uses TRBV4-3 and TRBJ2-1; 14 bases are a match to TRBD2. V lost 0 bases and J lost 0; bases outside the gene matches: 7. The CDR3 consists of 20 residues. Germline CDR1 LGHNA, CDR2 YSLEER. CDR3: CASSQDLETSGGASYNEQFF. As DNA, the CDR3 is TGCGCCAGCAGCCAAGATCTGGAGACTAGCGGGGGGGCCTCCTACAATGAGCAGTTCTTC.

There are a few counts of this clonotype. This sequence joins TRBV9 and TRBJ2-7; tentative D call: TRBD2 (6 bases). The ends were cut back, 4 bases at V and 0 bases at J, with 17 bases in the middle. The CDR3 contains 16 residues. Germline CDR1 SGDLS, CDR2 YYNGEE. The chain's CDR3 is CASSPRTSSSSYEQYF. CDR3 sequence (DNA): TGTGCCAGCAGCCCGCGAACTAGCTCGAGCTCCTACGAGCAGTACTTC.

The rearrangement links TRBV27 to TRBJ1-3; D might be TRBD1 (5 bases). The CDR3 extends over 14 amino acids. With 5 bases removed from V and 6 bases from J, the gap between germline ends came to 14 bases. Per the germline V gene, CDR1 is MNHEY and CDR2 is SMNVEV (reference sequence). CDR3 bases: TGTGCCAGCAGTGCGGGACGGACCACAAACACCATATATTTT. Amino acids: CASSAGRTTNTIYF.

The J gene is TRBJ2-2, the V gene TRBV4-3; 12 positions agree with TRBD2. The CDR3 is 18 residues long. J lost 1 base, V lost 3 bases, and 6 bases had no gene match. Germline values: CDR1 LGHNA, CDR2 YSLEER. The CDR3 coding sequence is TGCGCCAGCAGCCACGCGACTAGCGGGGGCTTGAACACCGGGGAGCTGTTTTTT. This codes for CASSHATSGGLNTGELFF.

V usage is TRBV29-1 and J usage is TRBJ2-7, with D unclear. The V and J ends lost 5 bases and 5 bases respectively, with 10 bases between them. The CDR3 contains 11 residues. Germline V gene sequence: CDR1 SQVTM, CDR2 ANQGSEA. CDR3 sequence reads: CSVRESHEQYF. For the CDR3, the DNA is TGCAGCGTTCGAGAGTCCCACGAGCAGTACTTC.

Regarding this clonotype: One end of the junction is discordant with germline, which a read error may explain. The CDR3 loop is CAGSEGTGQAQYF. For the CDR3, the DNA is TGTGCCGGCAGTGAGGGGACAGGTCAGGCCCAGTACTTC. The V gene is TRBV2, the J gene TRBJ2-5, with 8 bases aligning to TRBD1. The CDR3 runs to 13 residues. Germline CDR1 is SNHLY and CDR2 is FYNNEI.

V and J are TRBV12-3 or TRBV12-4 and TRBJ1-1; 7 bases fit TRBD1. The CDR3 has 14 residues. The J segment lost 11 bases and the V segment lost 3 bases, leaving 12 bases of the junction unmatched. The CDR3 region has the DNA TGTGCCAGCAGTTTCGGACAGGCACTCCTTGGGGCTTTCTTT. Its translation: CASSFGQALLGAFF.

The chain combines TRBV12-3 or TRBV12-4 with TRBJ2-1, with TRBD2 as a possible D gene (6 bases). Matching the DNA end better, TRBJ2-7 makes the J call doubtful. The CDR3 has 13 residues. The CDR3 here is CASSPNGGNEQYF. The CDR3 DNA sequence: TGTGCCAGCAGTCCCAATGGGGGGAATGAGCAGTACTTC.

This clonotype showed up just a few times. V and J are TRBV7-9 and TRBJ2-5; a possible D gene is TRBD1 (5 bases). This CDR3 has 12 amino acids. Trimming pared 9 bases from V and 1 base from J, leaving 9 bases between. Germline V gene data show CDR1 as SEHNR and CDR2 as FQNEAQ (reference sequence). The CDR3 DNA follows: TGTGCCAGTACAGGCTTCCAAGAGACCCAGTACTTC. Its protein is CASTGFQETQYF.

As DNA, the CDR3 is TGCGCCAGCGCGGGACTAGCGTTTAATGAGCAGTTCTTC. Translated, it gives CASAGLAFNEQFF. The chain combines TRBV5-1 with TRBJ2-1, with TRBD2 identical over 10 bases. The CDR3 is 13 residues long. V lost 7 bases, J lost 7 bases, and 5 bases stayed unmatched. From germline, CDR1 is SGHRS and CDR2 YFSETQ. Filled out from reference TRBV5-1 and TRBJ2-1, the complete variable domain reads KAGVTQTPRYLIKTRGQQVTLSCSPISGHRSVSWYQQTPGQGLQFLFEYFSETQRNKGNFPGRFSGRQFSNSRSEMNVSTLELGDSALYLCASAGLAFNEQFFGPGTRLTVL.

This clonotype has ten or more counts. The CDR3 coding sequence is TGCAGCGTTGAAGACAGGGTGGACTACGAGCAGTACTTC. Protein sequence: CSVEDRVDYEQYF. This chain connects TRBV29-1 to TRBJ2-7, with a weak D call TRBD1 (5 bases). Germline V CDR1 and CDR2: SQVTM, ANQGSEA. V lost 0 bases and J lost 3, with 9 bases in between. CDR3 length equals 13 residues.